Here is one TCR beta chain with its context. At the DNA level, this CDR3 is encoded by other sequences in the same sample as well. Original data processing: Reference gene primer amplification gave nucleated cell count estimates. Profiled with immunoSEQ multiplex PCR; TCRdb holds only in-frame clones, not every one. V and J calls and clone size are copied from that table; D and trimming were computed from the DNA. The sample holds about 98,000 clones; approximately 89% are singletons and the top ten take 9% to 12%. Germline CDR1 reads SGDLS; CDR2 reads YYNGEE. V was trimmed by 3 bases and J by 6 bases, leaving 10 bases between them. The CDR3 is 13 amino acids. The record originates from a study of blood T cell repertoires in COVID-19. The overall study: Acute and convalescent COVID-19 specimens originated in the United States, Italy and Spain. T cells, B-cell-depleted T cells, or PBMCs provided the cDNA or gDNA that served as material.

This clonotype originated in a man aged 45 to 65 with acute or convalescent COVID-19. The sample consisted of peripheral blood. The chain links TRBV9 to TRBJ1-5, with no clear D. For the CDR3, the DNA is TGTGCCAGCAGCGCCCGAGAGGGTCAGCCCCAGCATTTT. Amino acids: CASSAREGQPQHF.